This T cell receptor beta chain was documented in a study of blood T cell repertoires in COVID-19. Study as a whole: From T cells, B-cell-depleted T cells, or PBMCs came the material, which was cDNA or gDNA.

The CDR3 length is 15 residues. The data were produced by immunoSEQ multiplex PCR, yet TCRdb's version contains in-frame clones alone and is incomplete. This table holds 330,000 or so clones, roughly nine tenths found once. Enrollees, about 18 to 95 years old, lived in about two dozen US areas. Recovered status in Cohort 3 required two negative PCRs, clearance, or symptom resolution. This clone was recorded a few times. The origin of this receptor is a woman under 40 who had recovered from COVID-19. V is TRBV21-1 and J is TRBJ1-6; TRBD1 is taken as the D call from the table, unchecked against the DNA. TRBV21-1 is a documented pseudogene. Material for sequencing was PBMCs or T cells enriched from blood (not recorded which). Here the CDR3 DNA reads TGTGCCAGCAGCAAAGACAGCCACTATAATTCACCCCTCCACTTT. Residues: CASSKDSHYNSPLHF.